This record concerns one T cell receptor beta chain sequence. Its specificity is not known. This CDR3 is built from 16 residues. CDR1 is SQVTM and CDR2 is ANQGSEA in the germline V gene. Germline trimming cut 0 bases from V and 1 base from J; bases unmatched to any gene: 3. The sample originates from a study of cytomegalovirus exposure and HLA in healthy donors. Study as a whole: Drawn from HLA-typed donors, roughly 87 million unique TCRs were held in an early data release. Study outcomes and limitations: According to the study, roughly 160 TCR beta chains were cytomegalovirus-associated. An Asian-associated ancestry cluster reportedly showed fewer N-insertions than the roughly 700-donor mean in a later analysis.

Primers included in the PCR were 60 Vbeta and 13 Jbeta primers. The method was immunoSEQ multiplex PCR; TCRdb's version includes in-frame clones alone and lacks a portion of them. The sample records around 140,000 clones, roughly 79% being singletons. V gene TRBV29-1 combines with J gene TRBJ2-1; the match to TRBD2 covers 10 bases. The TCR comes from a woman aged 55-75 years in good health and CMV-seropositive. The sample consisted of PBMCs. CDR3: CSVEELAGRSYNEQFF. CDR3 coding DNA: TGCAGCGTTGAAGAACTAGCGGGAAGATCCTACAATGAGCAGTTCTTC.